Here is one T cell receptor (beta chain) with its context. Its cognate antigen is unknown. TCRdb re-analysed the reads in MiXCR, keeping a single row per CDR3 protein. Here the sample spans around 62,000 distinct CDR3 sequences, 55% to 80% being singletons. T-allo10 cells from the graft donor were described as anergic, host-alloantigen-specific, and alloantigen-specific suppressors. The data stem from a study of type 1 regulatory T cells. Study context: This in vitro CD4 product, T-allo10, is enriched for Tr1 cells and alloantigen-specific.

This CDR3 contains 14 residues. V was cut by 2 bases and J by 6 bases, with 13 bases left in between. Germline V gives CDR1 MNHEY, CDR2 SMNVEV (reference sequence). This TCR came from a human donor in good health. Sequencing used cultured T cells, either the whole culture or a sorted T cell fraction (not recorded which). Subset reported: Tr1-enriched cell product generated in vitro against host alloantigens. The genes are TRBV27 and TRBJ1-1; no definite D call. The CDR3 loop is CASSLRALGPEAFF. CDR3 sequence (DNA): TGTGCCAGCAGTTTACGGGCCCTAGGGCCTGAAGCTTTCTTT.